These T cell receptor beta chains were read from a single sample in a study of CD8 T cells in Susac syndrome. TCRdb used MiXCR to reprocess the immunoSEQ multiplex PCR reads, holding one entry per CDR3 protein. The repertoire has approximately 180,000 distinct CDR3 sequences, more than 90% of them found once; the top ten carry approximately 0.1%. Specimen: CD4+ T cells from PBMCs. The source is a human donor with multiple sclerosis. The CDR3 runs from the conserved cysteine through the conserved F or W. Each record gives: V gene, J gene, D gene, clone size, CDR3 protein, CDR3 DNA. D genes are given only for firm matches. Not every row has a clone size; where given, it reads once, few, many or a size class.

TRBV15	TRBJ1-2	.	.	CATSGRPSDGGYTF	TGTGCCACCAGCGGCCGCCCATCAGACGGTGGCTACACCTTC
TRBV6-5	TRBJ1-2	TRBD1	.	CASSHPGQVYGYTF	TGTGCCAGCAGTCACCCGGGACAGGTCTATGGCTACACCTTC
TRBV5-6	TRBJ1-6	.	few	CASSLQGSNSPLHF	TGTGCCAGCAGCTTGCAGGGATCTAATTCACCCCTCCACTTT
TRBV12-5	TRBJ1-5	TRBD1	.	CASGWGQDRPQHF	TGTGCTAGTGGCTGGGGACAGGACCGGCCCCAGCATTTT
TRBV9	TRBJ1-1	.	once	CASNEVGNTEAFF	TGTGCCAGCAACGAAGTTGGGAACACTGAAGCTTTCTTT
TRBV25-1	TRBJ1-1	TRBD1	.	CASSALNRGDTEAFF	TGTGCCAGCAGTGCCCTTAACAGGGGCGACACTGAAGCTTTCTTT
TRBV9	TRBJ2-1	.	.	CASSVDHSYSEQFF	TGTGCCAGCAGCGTAGATCACTCGTATAGTGAGCAGTTCTTC
TRBV7-6	TRBJ2-5	.	.	CASSFEEETQYF	TGTGCCAGCAGCTTCGAGGAAGAGACCCAGTACTTC
TRBV28	TRBJ2-7	TRBD1	.	CASSLPGTGSYEQYF	TGTGCCAGCAGTTTACCCGGGACAGGGTCCTACGAGCAGTACTTC
TRBV3-1	TRBJ2-3	.	.	CASSRNGGNTDTQYF	TGTGCCAGCAGCCGGAACGGGGGTAACACAGATACGCAGTATTTT
TRBV12-3/TRBV12-4	TRBJ1-1	TRBD1	.	CASRGTGVGTEAFF	TGTGCCAGCAGGGGGACAGGGGTGGGCACTGAAGCTTTCTTT
TRBV20-1	TRBJ1-2	.	.	CSAEVYGYTF	TGCAGTGCTGAAGTCTATGGCTACACCTTC
TRBV20-1	TRBJ1-4	.	.	CSARITGDEKLFF	TGCAGTGCTAGAATTACCGGAGATGAAAAACTGTTTTTT
TRBV29-1	TRBJ1-1	.	.	CSVAGGRGTEAFF	TGCAGCGTTGCGGGGGGCAGGGGCACTGAAGCTTTCTTT
TRBV3-1	TRBJ2-7	TRBD2	.	CASSQLGLAGGTTYEQYF	TGTGCCAGCAGCCAACTTGGACTAGCGGGGGGGACGACCTACGAGCAGTACTTC
TRBV7-8	TRBJ1-1	TRBD1	.	CASSYPTGFLAEAFF	TGTGCCAGCAGCTATCCGACAGGGTTTCTGGCTGAAGCTTTCTTT
TRBV29-1	TRBJ2-1	TRBD2	.	CSVRSGGSSYNEQFF	TGCAGCGTTCGTAGCGGGGGGAGCTCCTACAATGAGCAGTTCTTC
TRBV5-1	TRBJ2-5	.	once	CASSPDSPGETQYF	TGCGCCAGCAGCCCCGACAGCCCGGGGGAGACCCAGTACTTC
TRBV28	TRBJ2-7	.	.	CATRVPQGQSYEQYF	TGTGCCACCAGAGTTCCGCAGGGGCAATCCTACGAGCAGTACTTC